This is a list of T cell receptor beta chains from one sample in a study of T cell responses to AZD1222 COVID-19 vaccine. Sequencing was performed with immunoSEQ multiplex PCR; in TCRdb, only in-frame clones are kept and a portion is missing. The sample yields approximately 100,000 clones, around nine tenths seen once. The specimen comprised peripheral blood, sampled on day 0 of AZD1222 vaccination. The receptors were sampled from an adult in good health. CDR3s leave out the opening cysteine and the closing phenylalanine or tryptophan.

v_gene	j_gene	CDR3aa
TRBV5-4	TRBJ2-1	ASSRTSGPPGAEQF
TRBV27	TRBJ2-1	ASQRGGSYNEQF
TRBV4-1	TRBJ1-2	ASSQEEAQGYGYT
TRBV28	TRBJ2-7	ASSPSLGTAYEQY
TRBV7-6	TRBJ1-4	ASSLAAGSNEKLF
TRBV25-1	TRBJ1-1	ASSEGGKGGTEAF
TRBV5-1	TRBJ2-1	ASSLISLFSDSSKLNEQF
TRBV18	TRBJ1-5	ASSPGLNQPQH
TRBV6-5	TRBJ1-5	ASSYSSTDNQPQH
TRBV6-5	TRBJ1-2	ASSSTGGYT
TRBV14	TRBJ1-6	ASSHNRGPLH
TRBV4-2	TRBJ1-2	ASSYQGTGANYGYT
TRBV3-1/TRBV3-2	TRBJ2-3	ASSQGGLADTQY
TRBV5-4	TRBJ1-2	ASRETGGRYGYT
TRBV3-1/TRBV3-2	TRBJ1-2	ASSQGEGGQGYT
TRBV14	TRBJ1-2	ASSQDTGTGISYGYT
TRBV7-2	TRBJ2-7	ASSFGVPHEQY
TRBV20-1	TRBJ2-7	SASLQIGYEQY
TRBV15	TRBJ2-1	ATSRYTSSYNEQF
TRBV28	TRBJ2-7	ASSSSSYEQY
TRBV28	TRBJ1-5	ASSSGSAGDHQPQH
TRBV19	TRBJ1-2	ASNTDPNYGYT
TRBV3-1/TRBV3-2	TRBJ2-7	ASSHTAGTGGGYEQY
TRBV14	TRBJ2-7	ASSQEKYEQY
TRBV19	TRBJ2-7	ASKNGAEQY
TRBV29-1	TRBJ1-2	AGLFNYGYT
TRBV7-8	TRBJ1-1	ASSSGTGALETEAF
TRBV9	TRBJ2-5	ASSERLDTEETQY
TRBV9	TRBJ1-3	ASSVRGGLSGNTIY
TRBV19	TRBJ2-7	ASSMNGEQY